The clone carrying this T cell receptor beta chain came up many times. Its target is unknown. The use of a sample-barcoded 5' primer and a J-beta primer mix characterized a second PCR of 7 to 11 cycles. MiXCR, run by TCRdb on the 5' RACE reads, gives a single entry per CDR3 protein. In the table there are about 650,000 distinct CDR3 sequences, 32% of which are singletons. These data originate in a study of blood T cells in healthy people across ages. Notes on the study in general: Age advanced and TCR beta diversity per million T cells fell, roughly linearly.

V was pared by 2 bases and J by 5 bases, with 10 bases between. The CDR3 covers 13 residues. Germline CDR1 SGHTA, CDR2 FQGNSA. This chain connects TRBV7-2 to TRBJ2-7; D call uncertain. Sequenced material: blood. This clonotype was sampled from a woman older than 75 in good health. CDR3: CASSLKYSDEQYF. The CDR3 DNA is TGTGCCAGCAGCTTAAAGTATTCAGACGAGCAGTACTTC. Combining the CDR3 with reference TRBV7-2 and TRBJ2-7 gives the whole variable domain GAGVSQSPSNKVTEKGKDVELRCDPISGHTALYWYRQSLGQGLEFLIYFQGNSAPDKSGLPSDRFSAERTGGSVSTLTIQRTQQEDSAVYLCASSLKYSDEQYFGPGTRLTVT.